Each of the 20 T cell receptor beta chains below was sequenced from the same sample in a study of blood T cell repertoires in COVID-19. Measured with immunoSEQ multiplex PCR; TCRdb has only the in-frame clones, and not every one. This sample has about 270,000 clones, with over 75% found just once. The sample comprised PBMCs or T cells enriched from blood (not recorded which). The receptors derive from a woman younger than 35 who had recovered from COVID-19.

The V gene is TRBV5-1, the J gene TRBJ2-7; the D gene is possibly TRBD2 (5 bases). V lost 0 bases and J lost 3, with 16 bases in between. Germline CDR1 SGHRS, CDR2 YFSETQ. The CDR3 has 16 residues. CDR3 amino acids: CASSLAGVRFDYEQYF. The CDR3 DNA sequence: TGCGCCAGCAGCTTGGCCGGGGTGAGGTTTGACTACGAGCAGTACTTC.

This chain connects TRBV27 to TRBJ2-2; no clear D. The V end was cut by 6 bases, the J end by 8 bases, with 10 bases between. CDR1 and CDR2 from the germline V gene are MNHEY and SMNVEV (reference sequence). This CDR3 has 12 residues. Written as DNA, the CDR3 is TGTGCCAGCAGGCCCGGGTGGGGGGAGCTGTTTTTT. Translation: CASRPGWGELFF.

The chain combines TRBV14 with TRBJ1-1; 7 bases are a match to TRBD1. The CDR3 spans 14 residues. Trimming cost V 0 bases and J 3 bases; bases outside gene matches: 1. The germline gives CDR1 SGHDN, CDR2 FVKESK. CDR3 amino acids: CASSQETGHTEAFF. The CDR3 coding sequence is TGTGCCAGCAGCCAAGAGACAGGGCACACTGAAGCTTTCTTT.

J is TRBJ2-7 and V is TRBV5-4; the match to TRBD1 covers 9 bases. The ends lost 4 bases at V and 5 bases at J; junction bases unmatched: 10. The CDR3 has 15 residues. The V gene's germline CDR1 is SGHNT and CDR2 YYREEE (reference sequence). The CDR3 nucleotides are TGTGCCAGCAGCCGTGGCGGGACAGGGATCAACGAGCAGTACTTC. This translates into CASSRGGTGINEQYF.

This chain joins TRBV28 and TRBJ2-7; 8 nucleotides line up with TRBD1. V dropped 5 bases and J dropped 0; count of bases not matched to a gene: 6. The CDR3 extends over 15 amino acids. CDR1 is MDHEN and CDR2 is SYDVKM in the germline V gene. CDR3 sequence reads: CASSNPGQVSYEQYF. The CDR3 region has the DNA TGTGCCAGCAGTAATCCGGGACAGGTCTCCTACGAGCAGTACTTC.

The genes are TRBV9 and TRBJ1-2, with D possibly TRBD1 on 5 matching bases. V lost 3 bases to trimming and J lost 5 bases, with 14 bases between them. This CDR3 comprises 14 residues. Germline CDR1 reads SGDLS; CDR2 reads YYNGEE. In nucleotides, the CDR3 is TGTGCCAGCAGCGCGGAGGGACGGAGATATGGCTACACCTTC. Protein sequence: CASSAEGRRYGYTF. Variable domain in full (rest from reference TRBV9 and TRBJ1-2): DSGVTQTPKHLITATGQRVTLRCSPRSGDLSVYWYQQSLDQGLQFLIQYYNGEERAKGNILERFSAQQFPDLHSELNLSSLELGDSALYFCASSAEGRRYGYTFGSGTRLTVV.

The J gene is TRBJ2-7, the V gene TRBV7-8; 8 nucleotides match TRBD2. The CDR3 totals 14 residues. Germline CDR1 is SGHVS and CDR2 is FQNEAQ. Trimming cost V 3 bases and J 2 bases; bases outside gene matches: 3. Here the CDR3 reads CASSFGGGAYEQYF. The CDR3 DNA reads TGTGCCAGCAGCTTCGGGGGGGGAGCCTACGAGCAGTACTTC.

CDR3 sequence: CASSVDPLGGLETEQFF. DNA for the CDR3: TGTGCCAGCAGCGTAGACCCACTGGGGGGGTTAGAGACTGAGCAGTTCTTC. The rearrangement uses TRBV9 and TRBJ2-1; 7 bases map to TRBD2. The CDR3 extends over 17 amino acids. V lost 0 bases, J lost 9 bases, and 15 bases stayed unmatched. Looked up from germline, CDR1 is SGDLS and CDR2 is YYNGEE. Combining the CDR3 with reference TRBV9 and TRBJ2-1 gives the whole variable domain DSGVTQTPKHLITATGQRVTLRCSPRSGDLSVYWYQQSLDQGLQFLIQYYNGEERAKGNILERFSAQQFPDLHSELNLSSLELGDSALYFCASSVDPLGGLETEQFFGPGTRLTVL.

This clone has a single count. The chain links TRBV2 to TRBJ1-5, with 8 bases that match TRBD1. The V segment lost 8 bases and the J segment 2 bases; nucleotides outside the gene matches: 2. Per the germline V gene, CDR1 is SNHLY and CDR2 is FYNNEI. The CDR3 contains 13 residues. CDR3: CASQDRGNQPQHF. CDR3 in DNA: TGTGCCAGCCAGGACAGGGGCAATCAGCCCCAGCATTTT. The full variable domain, rest sourced from reference TRBV2 and TRBJ1-5, is EPEVTQTPSHQVTQMGQEVILRCVPISNHLYFYWYRQILGQKVEFLVSFYNNEISEKSEIFDDQFSVERPDGSNFTLKIRSTKLEDSAMYFCASQDRGNQPQHFGDGTRLSIL.

The DNA of the CDR3 is TGTGCCAGCAGGGGCAGGAAGGTGCACACCATATATTTT. Encoded protein: CASRGRKVHTIYF. This chain connects TRBV6-5 to TRBJ1-3; D gene unclear. Looked up from germline, CDR1 is MNHEY and CDR2 is SVGAGI. The CDR3 is made up of 13 amino acids. V lost 6 bases and J lost 8, with 14 bases in between.

V usage is TRBV9 and J usage is TRBJ1-2; 10 bases align to TRBD1. CDR3 length: 14 amino acids. J lost 2 bases, V lost 4 bases, and 2 bases had no gene match. Germline CDR1 reads SGDLS; CDR2 reads YYNGEE. The CDR3: CASSPGQGNYGYTF. The DNA for the CDR3 is TGTGCCAGCAGCCCGGGACAGGGGAACTATGGCTACACCTTC.

The chain uses TRBV24-1 and TRBJ2-1; D gene unclear. The V end lost 9 bases, the J end lost 9 bases, and 11 bases lay between the germline ends. CDR1 and CDR2 (germline): KGHDR, SFDVKD. This CDR3 spans 11 amino acids. CDR3 protein: CATGLYGEQFF. Here the CDR3 DNA reads TGTGCCACCGGTCTTTACGGTGAGCAGTTCTTC.

J is TRBJ1-5 and V is TRBV5-5; 11 bases agree with TRBD1. After removal of 0 bases from V and 6 bases from J, the junction contained 11 bases not matched to a gene. In germline, CDR1 is SGHKS, CDR2 YYEKEE (reference sequence). The CDR3 loop spans 18 amino acids. The CDR3: CASSLEPHGQGASQPQHF. CDR3 bases: TGTGCCAGCAGCTTGGAGCCTCACGGACAGGGGGCGAGTCAGCCCCAGCATTTT.

The CDR3 is CASSLYRSYEQYF. The CDR3 DNA follows: TGTGCCAGCAGTTTATACAGATCCTACGAGCAGTACTTC. The rearrangement joins TRBV27 to TRBJ2-7; the D is unclear. From germline, CDR1 is MNHEY and CDR2 SMNVEV (reference sequence). Trimming pared 1 base from V and 1 base from J, leaving 5 bases between. The CDR3 length is 13 residues.

The V call is TRBV28, the J call TRBJ1-4; perhaps TRBD1 as D (5 bases). Per the germline V gene, CDR1 is MDHEN and CDR2 is SYDVKM. This CDR3 contains 14 residues. Trimming removed 4 bases from V and 13 bases from J, with 19 bases in between. CDR3 sequence: CASSSPGALGGLFF. The DNA for the CDR3 is TGTGCCAGCAGTTCTCCTGGGGCCCTAGGTGGACTGTTTTTT.

This rearrangement joins TRBV19 to TRBJ2-5; D perhaps matches TRBD1 (5 bases). Trimming removed 2 bases at V and 5 bases at J, with 15 bases between. CDR1 is LNHDA and CDR2 is SQIVND in the germline V gene (reference sequence). The CDR3 covers 15 residues. CDR3 protein: CASSITGFSVETQYF. CDR3 DNA sequence: TGTGCCAGTAGTATAACAGGTTTTAGTGTGGAGACCCAGTACTTC.

The rearrangement links TRBV5-1 to TRBJ1-2, with TRBD1 as a possible D gene (6 bases). V was pared by 1 base and J by 3 bases, with 16 bases between. CDR1 SGHRS and CDR2 YFSETQ come from the germline V gene. The CDR3 runs 16 residues. The CDR3 is CASSLSSGEIHYGYTF. The DNA of the CDR3 is TGCGCCAGCAGCTTGAGTTCAGGGGAAATCCACTATGGCTACACCTTC. The variable domain in full, completed from reference TRBV5-1 and TRBJ1-2, reads KAGVTQTPRYLIKTRGQQVTLSCSPISGHRSVSWYQQTPGQGLQFLFEYFSETQRNKGNFPGRFSGRQFSNSRSEMNVSTLELGDSALYLCASSLSSGEIHYGYTFGSGTRLTVV.

In nucleotides, the CDR3 is TGTGCCAGTAGTATATTTGGAGGGGTTGCAACTAATGAAAAACTGTTTTTT. Protein: CASSIFGGVATNEKLFF. The chain combines TRBV19 with TRBJ1-4; tentative D call: TRBD1 (5 bases). V shed 2 bases and J shed 0 bases, with 13 bases lying between them. From germline, CDR1 is LNHDA and CDR2 SQIVND (reference sequence). The CDR3 contains 17 residues.

This sequence joins TRBV5-8 and TRBJ2-3, with D maybe TRBD2 (5 bases). Per the germline V gene, CDR1 is SGHTS and CDR2 is YDEGEE. The CDR3 is 15 residues long. Trimming took 2 bases from V and 5 from J, leaving 15 bases between them. The CDR3 spells CASSFGVVRRDTQYF. CDR3 DNA sequence: TGTGCCAGCAGCTTCGGGGTCGTGCGAAGAGATACGCAGTATTTT.

The chain is built from TRBV7-9 and TRBJ1-4; no definite D call. This CDR3 is built from 13 residues. The germline V gene has CDR1 SEHNR and CDR2 FQNEAQ (reference sequence). Trimming shortened V by 3 bases and J by 4 bases, and 6 bases separated the two germline ends. The CDR3 loop reads CASSFQVNEKLFF. The CDR3 DNA follows: TGTGCCAGCAGCTTTCAGGTTAATGAAAAACTGTTTTTT.